Detailed here is one T cell receptor (beta chain). The sample is drawn from a study of regulatory T cells in long-lasting Graves disease. Stated time point: persistent/refractory GD, antithyroid drugs over 5 years with positive TRAb. PBMC RNA served as the TCR library source. The patient group derived from an endocrinology department in Xi'an, China. V was shortened by 6 bases and J by 2 bases, with 12 bases between the two germline ends. In germline, CDR1 is ENHRY, CDR2 SYGVKD. The CDR3 totals 14 residues. Both iRepertoire HTBI primers and Arm-PCR of CDR3 regions were used to build the TCR beta libraries. TCRdb processed the multiplex PCR reads anew with MiXCR; each CDR3 protein has one entry. The sample lists 650,000 to 700,000 distinct CDR3 sequences; 30% were seen once.

Sequenced here: peripheral blood mononuclear cells (PBMCs), sampled when the disease was refractory, from a patient treated with antithyroid drugs. V gene TRBV10-3 combines with J gene TRBJ2-3, with D perhaps being TRBD1 or TRBD2 (5 bases each). The sequence derives from a female donor with Graves disease. CDR3 in amino acids: CAISRDRFTDTQYF. In DNA form, the CDR3 reads TGTGCCATCAGCCGGGACCGGTTCACAGATACGCAGTATTTT.